The rows below give T cell receptor beta chains drawn from one sample of a study of blood T cells in healthy people across ages. TCRdb reanalysed the 5' RACE reads using MiXCR and keeps one entry per CDR3 protein. Among more than 1,000,000 distinct CDR3 sequences, 20% to 25% were seen once, and the ten largest hold around 0.75%. The same data also went into a second study, on T cells of mothers and their children.

Sequencing was carried out using blood. Receptors were obtained from a girl aged 2 to 9 in good health. Both conserved end residues are trimmed from each CDR3. Clone size is shown for a subset of rows, as once, few, many or a class of expanded clone.

abundance	v_gene	j_gene	CDR3aa
NA	TRBV29-1	TRBJ2-5	SVRGLYLGGTQY
few	TRBV7-9	TRBJ2-7	ASSSPRDYSYEQY
NA	TRBV20-1	TRBJ1-1	SASQGQGYTEAF
NA	TRBV28	TRBJ2-1	ASSFDHEQF
NA	TRBV20-1	TRBJ2-1	SARDGTPNTSYNEQF
NA	TRBV7-9	TRBJ2-4	ASSLTLAGEKNIQY
few	TRBV29-1	TRBJ2-5	SAEGQFIGETQY
NA	TRBV2	TRBJ2-1	ASRDLTRLANEQS
NA	TRBV3-1	TRBJ1-6	ASSRGRGNSPLH
NA	TRBV29-1	TRBJ2-7	SVDQGSHYEQY
few	TRBV2	TRBJ2-7	ASSDLQSSYEQY
few	TRBV4-3	TRBJ1-1	ASSHRGLPGTEAF
few	TRBV6-2/TRBV6-3	TRBJ2-1	ASSYLAVGQF